Presented here are 20 T cell receptor beta chains from one specimen sequenced in a study of T-cell reconstitution after alpha-beta-depleted transplantation in children. TCRbeta library construction was performed incorporating unique molecular identifiers. One entry per CDR3 protein results from TCRdb running MiXCR on the PCR reads. The sample lists 490,000 or so distinct CDR3 sequences, around 12% occurring once. The sample here was PBMCs from the stem cell graft donor, taken from the stem cell graft. The receptors were gathered from a human donor who donated a stem cell graft to a child with combined immunodeficiency.

This chain connects TRBV20-1 to TRBJ2-3, with D possibly being TRBD1 or TRBD2 (6 bases each). V dropped 5 bases and J dropped 6 bases, with 21 bases sitting between them. From germline, CDR1 is DFQATT and CDR2 SNEGSKA (reference sequence). The CDR3 is 15 residues long. CDR3 sequence reads: CSARDPWRRGDTQYF. The CDR3 region has the DNA TGCAGTGCTCGGGACCCCTGGCGGAGGGGGGATACGCAGTATTTT.

The chain links TRBV12-3 or TRBV12-4 to TRBJ1-1; TRBD1 agrees at 8 bases. V lost 5 bases and J lost 3; bases outside the gene matches: 8. The CDR3 runs 15 residues. CDR3 in DNA: TGTGCCAGCAGTCCCCTACAGGGGGGATACACTGAAGCTTTCTTT. It translates to CASSPLQGGYTEAFF.

This clonotype has ten or more counts. The chain couples TRBV28 to TRBJ2-6, with 10 bases identical to TRBD1. Germline lookup yields CDR1 MDHEN and CDR2 SYDVKM. The trim removed 5 bases at V and 3 bases at J, leaving 4 bases unmatched. This CDR3 is 16 amino acids long. The CDR3, as DNA: TGTGCCAGCAGTCCGGACAGGGGGTATGGGGCCAACGTCCTGACTTTC. Protein: CASSPDRGYGANVLTF.

CDR3 nucleotides: TGCGCCAGCAGCCAAGAGCAGGACTTCTACAATGAGCAGTTCTTC. Protein: CASSQEQDFYNEQFF. The chain has TRBV4-3 and TRBJ2-1, with D possibly being TRBD2 (5 bases). Trimming left V 0 bases short and J 3 bases short, with 9 bases between. Germline CDR1 and CDR2: LGHNA and YSLEER. This CDR3 has 15 amino acids.

This clonotype has only a few counts. The chain is built from TRBV6-2 or TRBV6-3 and TRBJ2-7, with 13 bases matching TRBD2. The CDR3 length is 15 residues. Germline V lookup: CDR1 MNHEY, CDR2 SVGEGT. The ends lost 5 bases at V and 8 bases at J; junction bases unmatched: 9. CDR3 sequence reads: CASSGPGLAGRKQYF. CDR3 bases: TGTGCCAGCAGTGGCCCGGGACTAGCGGGGAGAAAGCAGTACTTC.

This clonotype was recorded at least ten times. This CDR3 reads CASSFVADPQETQYF. CDR3 in DNA: TGTGCCAGCAGTTTCGTGGCAGACCCACAGGAGACCCAGTACTTC. V gene TRBV12-3 or TRBV12-4 combines with J gene TRBJ2-5; no clear D gene. The germline V and J ends were trimmed by 3 bases and 5 bases, with 16 bases remaining between them. CDR3 length: 15 residues.

In its sample, this clonotype was seen a few times. V and J are TRBV5-1 and TRBJ2-2, with D perhaps matching TRBD1 (6 bases). V was pared by 0 bases and J by 1 base, with 7 bases between. The germline V gene has CDR1 SGHRS and CDR2 YFSETQ. The CDR3 contains 15 residues. CDR3 coding DNA: TGCGCCAGCAGCTTGGGGACAGAGAACACCGGGGAGCTGTTTTTT. Encoded protein: CASSLGTENTGELFF.

J is TRBJ1-2 and V is TRBV6-5, with D possibly matching TRBD1 (5 bases). V dropped 1 base and J dropped 8 bases, with 11 bases sitting between them. The CDR3 totals 13 residues. CDR1 MNHEY and CDR2 SVGAGI come from the germline V gene. The CDR3 bases are TGTGCCAGCAGTTACTGGAGGGGCGGCGGCTACACCTTC. Amino acids: CASSYWRGGGYTF.

The CDR3 coding sequence is TGTGCCAGCAGTGCCGGGACTCGTAGCAGCAGTGAGCAGTTCTTC. This sequence encodes CASSAGTRSSSEQFF. V gene TRBV6-1 combines with J gene TRBJ2-1, with a tentative D call TRBD2 (6 bases). The germline V gene encodes CDR1 MNHNS and CDR2 SASEGT. V shed 4 bases and J shed 9 bases, with 19 bases lying between them. The CDR3 spans 15 residues.

This clonotype showed up just a few times. This rearrangement joins TRBV4-3 to TRBJ2-3; no reliable D call. In germline, CDR1 is LGHNA, CDR2 YSLEER. The CDR3 is 16 amino acids. Trimming took 0 bases from V and 2 from J, leaving 12 bases between them. CDR3 nucleotides: TGCGCCAGCAGCCAAGAGGGAATCGACGACACAGATACGCAGTATTTT. Translation gives CASSQEGIDDTDTQYF.

CDR3 region: CASSRPAVAGENEQFF. The CDR3 nucleotides read TGTGCCAGCAGCCGCCCGGCGGTAGCGGGAGAGAATGAGCAGTTCTTC. This chain links TRBV13 with TRBJ2-1; 9 bases fit TRBD2. Per germline, CDR1 PRHDT and CDR2 FYEKMQ (reference sequence). The CDR3 runs 16 residues. V was pared by 5 bases and J by 7 bases, with 12 bases of the junction left unmatched. The full variable domain, completed using reference TRBV13 and TRBJ2-1, is AAGVIQSPRHLIKEKRETATLKCYPIPRHDTVYWYQQGPGQDPQFLISFYEKMQSDKGSIPDRFSAQQFSDYHSELNMSSLELGDSALYFCASSRPAVAGENEQFFGPGTRLTVL.

This chain uses TRBV9 with TRBJ1-6; no definite D call. This CDR3 spans 11 amino acids. Germline V lookup: CDR1 SGDLS, CDR2 YYNGEE. Deletions cut 8 bases from V and 8 bases from J, with 8 bases between. The CDR3 loop reads CASGLDSPLHF. CDR3 nucleotides: TGTGCCAGTGGCCTCGATTCACCCCTCCACTTT.

This chain links TRBV7-2 with TRBJ2-7, with D tentatively TRBD2 (5 bases). The CDR3 length is 15 residues. Germline CDR1 reads SGHTA; CDR2 reads FQGNSA. V was clipped by 3 bases and J by 2 bases, with 14 bases between them. The CDR3 loop is CASSLSSYRTYEQYF. Here the CDR3 DNA reads TGTGCCAGCAGCTTGTCTAGCTATCGAACCTACGAGCAGTACTTC.

This clonotype was detected only a few times. The V call is TRBV12-3 or TRBV12-4, the J call TRBJ1-3; maybe TRBD1 (6 bases). The V end lost 2 bases, the J end lost 0 bases, and 23 bases lay between the germline ends. This CDR3 contains 20 residues. CDR3 in DNA: TGTGCCAGCAGTTTAATTGGGGGGAAAAGAACAGGGATCTCTGGAAACACCATATATTTT. Translating it yields CASSLIGGKRTGISGNTIYF.

A few counts support this clonotype. The V call is TRBV12-3 or TRBV12-4, the J call TRBJ1-6, with D perhaps matching TRBD1 (5 bases). The CDR3 runs 15 residues. Trimming cost V 3 bases and J 4 bases, with 10 bases left between them. The CDR3 sequence: CASSFAEGYNSPLHF. The CDR3 coding sequence is TGTGCCAGCAGTTTTGCGGAGGGGTATAATTCACCCCTCCACTTT.

This clonotype was observed once. The genes are TRBV3-1 and TRBJ1-3; D is unresolved. Germline V gives CDR1 LGHDT, CDR2 YNNKEL (reference sequence). V was clipped by 0 bases and J by 5 bases, with 11 bases between them. This CDR3 region has 15 residues. The CDR3 nucleotides read TGTGCCAGCAGCCAAGATTGGTCACAAAGAAACACCATATATTTT. As protein: CASSQDWSQRNTIYF.

The chain couples TRBV3-1 to TRBJ2-7; 13 bases agree with TRBD2. With 4 bases clipped from V and 4 bases from J, the junction kept 4 bases outside the gene matches. Looked up from germline, CDR1 is LGHDT and CDR2 is YNNKEL (reference sequence). The CDR3 consists of 15 residues. The CDR3 reads CASSPGTSGKYEQYF. In nucleotides, the CDR3 is TGTGCCAGCAGCCCCGGGACTAGCGGGAAATACGAGCAGTACTTC.

This clonotype was seen more than once but under ten times. The chain combines TRBV24-1 with TRBJ2-7; either TRBD1 or TRBD2 may fit D (5 bases each). CDR1 is KGHDR, CDR2 SFDVKD, per germline. The CDR3 spans 15 residues. V dropped 3 bases and J dropped 0 bases, with 11 bases sitting between them. This chain's CDR3 is CATSDPGTSSYEQYF. The CDR3 DNA sequence: TGTGCCACCAGTGATCCCGGGACCAGCTCCTACGAGCAGTACTTC.

This clonotype was seen just once. The V and J genes are TRBV3-1 and TRBJ1-1; the D gene is possibly TRBD1 (6 bases). CDR1 is LGHDT and CDR2 is YNNKEL in the germline V gene (reference sequence). V was clipped by 4 bases and J by 2 bases, with 14 bases between them. The CDR3 is made up of 15 amino acids. The CDR3 region has the DNA TGTGCCAGCAGCCCCTTCGCAGGGGCCAACACTGAAGCTTTCTTT. This translates into CASSPFAGANTEAFF.

The chain is built from TRBV12-3 or TRBV12-4 and TRBJ2-1; perhaps TRBD1 as D (6 bases). The CDR3 is 16 residues long. V was trimmed by 5 bases and J by 4 bases, leaving 18 bases between them. In DNA form, the CDR3 reads TGTGCCAGCAGTATTGGCAGGGGAAGGAAATACAATGAGCAGTTCTTC. This encodes CASSIGRGRKYNEQFF.